What follows are 26 T cell receptor beta chains derived from one specimen sequenced in a study of cytomegalovirus exposure and HLA in healthy donors (dated by TCRdb to 2016 to 2017). Library preparation employed the immunoSEQ multiplex PCR assay. A mixture of 60 forward primers for TCR Vbeta segments and 13 reverse primers for TCR Jbeta segments was used in the multiplex PCR. Sourced from immuneACCESS, this table was stored by TCRdb with only in-frame sequences that have V and J called. A share of the clones is absent; for the studies checked, an unresolved V gene accounts for under half, and the remainder has no known explanation. Here the sample has hundreds of thousands of clones; nearly 80% occur a single time. 1.5% to 2% of the sample goes to the ten largest clones. Material for sequencing was PBMCs. Receptor source: a male donor in good health and CMV-seronegative.

This clone was seen a handful of times. This chain joins TRBV6-1 and TRBJ2-5, with D tentatively TRBD2 (7 bases). Germline V CDR1 and CDR2: MNHNS, SASEGT. V lost 4 bases to trimming and J lost 5 bases, with 20 bases between them. The CDR3 covers 16 residues. CDR3: CASSVFEGGVRETQYF. In nucleotides, the CDR3 is TGTGCCAGCAGTGTATTCGAAGGGGGGGTAAGGGAGACCCAGTACTTC.

V is TRBV19 and J is TRBJ2-7; D perhaps matches TRBD2 (5 bases). Germline lookup yields CDR1 LNHDA and CDR2 SQIVND (reference sequence). V was trimmed by 7 bases and J by 3 bases, leaving 22 bases between them. This CDR3 is 16 amino acids long. The CDR3 spells CASTGMKDGPHYEQYF. The CDR3 DNA sequence: TGTGCCAGTACCGGGATGAAAGACGGTCCGCACTACGAGCAGTACTTC.

The V call is TRBV7-2, the J call TRBJ2-7; 9 positions agree with TRBD2. CDR1 is SGHTA, CDR2 FQGNSA, per germline. The CDR3 has 15 amino acids. V shed 1 base and J 3 bases; nucleotides not matched to a gene: 4. Here the CDR3 reads CASSLELAGYYEQYF. In DNA form, the CDR3 reads TGTGCCAGCAGCTTAGAACTAGCGGGTTACTACGAGCAGTACTTC.

The chain links TRBV4-3 to TRBJ1-2; D unclear. Germline V gene sequence: CDR1 LGHNA, CDR2 YSLEER. This CDR3 comprises 14 residues. V was cut by 3 bases and J by 2 bases, with 10 bases left in between. The CDR3 DNA reads TGCGCCAGCAGCCACTCGGGTCGAAACTATGGCTACACCTTC. It yields the protein CASSHSGRNYGYTF.

V and J are TRBV7-3 and TRBJ2-1, with TRBD2 matching 7 bases. The CDR3 is 17 residues long. Germline V CDR1 and CDR2: SGHTA, FQGTGA. V trimming: 5 bases; J trimming: 0 bases; junction bases outside the gene matches: 10. Here the CDR3 reads CASSPLALGRSYNEQFF. The CDR3 DNA follows: TGTGCCAGCAGCCCACTAGCGTTAGGACGCTCCTACAATGAGCAGTTCTTC. The full variable domain, completed using reference TRBV7-3 and TRBJ2-1, is GAGVSQTPSNKVTEKGKYVELRCDPISGHTALYWYRQSLGQGPEFLIYFQGTGAADDSGLPNDRFFAVRPEGSVSTLKIQRTERGDSAVYLCASSPLALGRSYNEQFFGPGTRLTVL.

The gene calls are TRBV18 and TRBJ1-5; 10 bases are shared with TRBD1. This CDR3 has 14 residues. CDR1 is KGHSH and CDR2 is LQKENI in the germline V gene. Trimming took 4 bases from V and 4 from J; bases not matched to a gene: 1. The CDR3 here is CASSRDRGNQPQHF. As DNA, the CDR3 is TGTGCCAGCTCACGGGACAGGGGTAATCAGCCCCAGCATTTT. Variable domain in full (rest from reference TRBV18 and TRBJ1-5): NAGVMQNPRHLVRRRGQEARLRCSPMKGHSHVYWYRQLPEEGLKFMVYLQKENIIDESGMPKERFSAEFPKEGPSILRIQQVVRGDSAAYFCASSRDRGNQPQHFGDGTRLSIL.

The V gene is TRBV9, the J gene TRBJ2-1; weak D call: TRBD1 (5 bases). Germline V lookup: CDR1 SGDLS, CDR2 YYNGEE. The CDR3 length is 16 residues. Trimming shortened V by 1 base and J by 4 bases, and 15 bases separated the two germline ends. CDR3 sequence: CASSVSDGAWYNEQFF. The CDR3 bases are TGTGCCAGCAGCGTATCGGATGGGGCCTGGTACAATGAGCAGTTCTTC.

The chain couples TRBV7-2 to TRBJ1-1, with D possibly matching TRBD1 (5 bases). CDR3 length: 16 amino acids. With 1 base removed from V and 0 bases from J, the gap between germline ends came to 12 bases. Germline loops: CDR1 SGHTA, CDR2 FQGNSA. Here the CDR3 reads CASSLVGTPMNTEAFF. CDR3 nucleotides: TGTGCCAGCAGCTTAGTGGGGACTCCTATGAACACTGAAGCTTTCTTT.

The rearrangement links TRBV18 to TRBJ1-6; no clear D gene. The CDR3 covers 15 residues. Trimming took off 5 bases at V and 2 bases at J, with 10 bases between the two ends. The germline gives CDR1 KGHSH, CDR2 LQKENI. CDR3 bases: TGTGCCAGCTCAACCTGGAGCACCTATAATTCACCCCTCCACTTT. It codes for CASSTWSTYNSPLHF.

The chain is built from TRBV5-1 and TRBJ2-5; 14 nucleotides align to TRBD2. J was trimmed by 4 bases and V by 6 bases; bases with no gene match: 11. Germline V gives CDR1 SGHRS, CDR2 YFSETQ. This CDR3 has 17 amino acids. The CDR3 spells CASNGLAGGIRGETQYF. CDR3 sequence (DNA): TGCGCCAGCAATGGACTAGCGGGGGGAATTAGGGGAGAGACCCAGTACTTC.

V usage is TRBV5-1 and J usage is TRBJ1-1, with 8 nucleotides matching TRBD1. V was pared by 4 bases and J by 8 bases, with 7 bases of the junction left unmatched. Germline V CDR1 and CDR2: SGHRS, YFSETQ. CDR3 length: 13 amino acids. The CDR3 DNA follows: TGCGCCAGCAGCAAGACAGGGGACCTCGAAGCTTTCTTT. Amino acid sequence: CASSKTGDLEAFF.

J is TRBJ2-1 and V is TRBV4-3; no definite D call. The ends were cut back, 0 bases at V and 7 bases at J, with 16 bases in the middle. The CDR3 extends over 16 amino acids. Looked up from germline, CDR1 is LGHNA and CDR2 is YSLEER. The CDR3 reads CASSQDLELVRNEQFF. The CDR3 coding sequence is TGCGCCAGCAGCCAAGACTTGGAGCTAGTTCGGAATGAGCAGTTCTTC.

The rearrangement uses TRBV5-6 and TRBJ2-5; possibly TRBD1 for D (5 bases). Trimming pared 0 bases from V and 2 bases from J, leaving 5 bases between. Germline V CDR1 and CDR2: SGHDT, YYEEEE. The CDR3 is made up of 13 amino acids. DNA for the CDR3: TGTGCCAGCAGCTTGGGACAGCAAGAGACCCAGTACTTC. It is translated as CASSLGQQETQYF.

A remark on this clone: Its ends do not fully match the called genes, so a read error is possible. The chain combines TRBV7-8 with TRBJ1-3, with 8 bases lining up with TRBD1. CDR3 size: 16 residues. Germline-derived CDR1 and CDR2 are SGHVS and FQNEAQ. The CDR3 DNA reads TGTGCCAGCAGCATAGCGACAGGGGAGGACGGAAACACCATATATTTT. This codes for CASSIATGEDGNTIYF.

J is TRBJ2-7 and V is TRBV9; D is possibly TRBD1 (5 bases). The ends were cut back, 0 bases at V and 5 bases at J, with 12 bases in the middle. The CDR3 length is 14 residues. CDR1 SGDLS and CDR2 YYNGEE come from the germline V gene. The CDR3 nucleotides are TGTGCCAGCAGCGTAGACACTACGGACAACGAGCAGTACTTC. Its protein product is CASSVDTTDNEQYF.

This clone was found a few times. V usage is TRBV2 and J usage is TRBJ2-5; D gene ambiguous. Germline CDR1 is SNHLY and CDR2 is FYNNEI. The CDR3 contains 11 residues. V was cut by 7 bases and J by 5 bases, with 8 bases left in between. The CDR3 DNA is TGTGCCAGCATTACTCCGGAGACCCAGTACTTC. This sequence encodes CASITPETQYF.

The chain joins TRBV7-2 to TRBJ2-7, with D possibly TRBD1 on 6 matching bases. The germline V gene has CDR1 SGHTA and CDR2 FQGNSA. The CDR3 extends over 13 amino acids. Trimming left V 2 bases short and J 4 bases short, with 9 bases between. In DNA, the CDR3 is TGTGCCAGCAGCTTAAACAGGGAGTACGAGCAGTACTTC. This codes for CASSLNREYEQYF.

The chain has TRBV15 and TRBJ2-3; weak D call: TRBD1 (5 bases). The CDR3 sequence is 19 residues long. The V end lost 0 bases, the J end lost 5 bases, and 24 bases lay between the germline ends. Germline CDR1 LNHNV, CDR2 YYDKDF (reference sequence). The CDR3 protein is CATSRDRYQAGSGEDTQYF. The CDR3 coding sequence is TGTGCCACCAGCAGAGATCGGTATCAAGCAGGGTCCGGTGAAGATACGCAGTATTTT.

This sequence joins TRBV25-1 and TRBJ1-2; D remains unclear. Germline V gene lookup returns CDR1 MGHDK and CDR2 SYGVNS. This CDR3 is 16 amino acids long. V dropped 4 bases and J dropped 3 bases, with 18 bases sitting between them. The CDR3 coding sequence is TGTGCCAGCAGTGCCTCGCGGGGTATTAAAGACTATGGCTACACCTTC. Amino acids: CASSASRGIKDYGYTF.

V gene TRBV9 combines with J gene TRBJ2-7; the match to TRBD1 covers 7 bases. Germline V gives CDR1 SGDLS, CDR2 YYNGEE. The CDR3 is 13 amino acids. V trimming: 4 bases; J trimming: 3 bases; junction bases outside the gene matches: 4. The CDR3 protein is CASSIGTDYEQYF. Here the CDR3 DNA reads TGTGCCAGCAGCATCGGGACAGACTACGAGCAGTACTTC.

V is TRBV18 and J is TRBJ1-1; 8 nucleotides align to TRBD1. Germline V gene sequence: CDR1 KGHSH, CDR2 LQKENI. CDR3 length: 17 residues. V dropped 0 bases and J dropped 3; count of bases not matched to a gene: 9. The CDR3 region has the DNA TGTGCCAGCTCACCACCGGCAGGGGGCGCGCGGGACACTGAAGCTTTCTTT. It yields the protein CASSPPAGGARDTEAFF.

This clone was seen a few times. The V and J genes are TRBV7-9 and TRBJ1-6; 9 bases agree with TRBD1. The V segment lost 4 bases and the J segment 7 bases; nucleotides outside the gene matches: 2. Germline loops: CDR1 SEHNR, CDR2 FQNEAQ (reference sequence). This CDR3 is built from 14 residues. The CDR3 DNA is TGTGCCAGCAGCTCCGGACAGGGGAATTCACCCCTCCACTTT. It translates to CASSSGQGNSPLHF.

J is TRBJ2-1 and V is TRBV28, with a tentative D call TRBD1 (5 bases). Germline CDR1 reads MDHEN; CDR2 reads SYDVKM. The V gene lost 3 bases and the J gene lost 5 bases, with 14 bases spanning the gap. The CDR3 consists of 15 residues. CDR3 residues: CASSFGQGQNNEQFF. CDR3 DNA: TGTGCCAGCAGTTTTGGTCAGGGTCAGAACAATGAGCAGTTCTTC.

V usage is TRBV7-9 and J usage is TRBJ2-1, with unresolved D. This CDR3 has 13 residues. Germline lookup yields CDR1 SEHNR and CDR2 FQNEAQ (reference sequence). The V gene lost 1 base and the J gene lost 8 bases, with 9 bases spanning the gap. For the CDR3, the DNA is TGTGCCAGCAGCTTAGTTCGAAGCCATGAGCAGTTCTTC. This sequence encodes CASSLVRSHEQFF.

The chain recombines TRBV6-4 with TRBJ1-4; 7 bases are a match to TRBD1. CDR1 is MRHNA and CDR2 is SNTAGT in the germline V gene. CDR3 length equals 15 residues. V dropped 6 bases and J dropped 6; count of bases not matched to a gene: 10. In DNA form, the CDR3 reads TGTGCCAGCAGCGCTCGACAGGGTCCTTATGAAAAACTGTTTTTT. Its protein is CASSARQGPYEKLFF.

Only one count was recorded for this clone. The CDR3, as DNA: TGTGCCAGCAGTTTATTTGCGGTAGGCTACACCTTC. Residues: CASSLFAVGYTF. The chain carries TRBV28 and TRBJ1-2, with unresolved D. CDR1 and CDR2 from the germline V gene are MDHEN and SYDVKM. The V end lost 1 base, the J end lost 8 bases, and 8 bases lay between the germline ends. The CDR3 length is 12 residues.